This T cell receptor beta chain was documented in a study of CD4+ T cells in melanoma. General study results and limits: Neoantigen-specific CD4+ T cells in melanoma reportedly had diverse differentiation states. CD8+ T cell, macrophage and B cell function reportedly correlated with neoantigen-specific CD4+ T cells.

In the case of this clone: Its antigen is not identified.

Trimming stripped 3 bases from V and 7 bases from J, with 15 bases between. The length of the CDR3 is 14 residues. Germline assignment: CDR1 SNHLY and CDR2 FYNNEI. Method: immunoSEQ multiplex PCR; TCRdb's copy keeps in-frame clones and lacks some. The table records thousands of clones, approximately 66% of them present only once. The chain uses TRBV2 and TRBJ1-2, with D possibly TRBD1 on 6 matching bases. The material sequenced was cells from a culture (not recorded whether cultured in vitro). The clonotype was recovered from a human donor with melanoma. CDR3 amino acids: CASSEDLRGGGYTF. As DNA, the CDR3 is TGTGCCAGCAGTGAGGACCTAAGAGGGGGTGGCTACACCTTC.